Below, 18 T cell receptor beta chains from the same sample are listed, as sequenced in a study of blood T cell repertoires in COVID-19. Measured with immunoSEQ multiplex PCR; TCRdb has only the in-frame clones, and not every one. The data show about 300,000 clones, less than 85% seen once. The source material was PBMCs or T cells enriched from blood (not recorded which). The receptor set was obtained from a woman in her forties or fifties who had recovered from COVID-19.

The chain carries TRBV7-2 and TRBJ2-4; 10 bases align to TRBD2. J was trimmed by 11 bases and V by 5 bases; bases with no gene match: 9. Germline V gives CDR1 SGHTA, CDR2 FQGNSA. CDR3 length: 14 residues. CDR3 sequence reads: CASSDQAGGSFQYF. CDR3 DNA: TGTGCCAGCAGCGATCAAGCGGGAGGGTCTTTTCAGTACTTC.

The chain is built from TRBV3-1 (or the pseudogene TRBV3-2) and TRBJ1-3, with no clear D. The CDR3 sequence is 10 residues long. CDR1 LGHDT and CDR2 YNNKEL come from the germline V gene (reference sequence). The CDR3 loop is CGSGRGTIYF. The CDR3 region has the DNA TGTGGGAGTGGCCGGGGCACCATATATTTT.

The CDR3 region is CASSPRTSPYTQYF. The DNA of the CDR3 is TGTGCCAGCAGCCCGCGGACAAGCCCGTATACGCAGTATTTT. V gene TRBV7-8 combines with J gene TRBJ2-3; a possible D gene is TRBD1 (5 bases). Germline V gene sequence: CDR1 SGHVS, CDR2 FQNEAQ. The germline V and J ends were trimmed by 5 bases and 7 bases, with 16 bases remaining between them. The CDR3 covers 14 residues.

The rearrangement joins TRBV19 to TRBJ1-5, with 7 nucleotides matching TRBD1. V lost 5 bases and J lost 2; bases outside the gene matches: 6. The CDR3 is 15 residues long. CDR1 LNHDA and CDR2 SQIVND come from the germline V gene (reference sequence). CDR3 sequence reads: CASSRGGQGNQPQHF. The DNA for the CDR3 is TGTGCCAGTAGTCGCGGAGGACAGGGCAATCAGCCCCAGCATTTT.

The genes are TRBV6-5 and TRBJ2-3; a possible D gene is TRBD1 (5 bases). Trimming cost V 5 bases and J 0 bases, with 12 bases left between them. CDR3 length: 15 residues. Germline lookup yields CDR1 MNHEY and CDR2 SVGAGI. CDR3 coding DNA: TGTGCCAGCAGTACAGGAATATCTAGCACAGATACGCAGTATTTT. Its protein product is CASSTGISSTDTQYF.

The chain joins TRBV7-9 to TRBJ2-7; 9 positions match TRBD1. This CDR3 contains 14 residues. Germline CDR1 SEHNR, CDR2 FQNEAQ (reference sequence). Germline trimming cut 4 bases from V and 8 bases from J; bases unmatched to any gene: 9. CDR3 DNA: TGTGCCAGCAGCTCGGACAGGGGCCCTCGGCAGCAGTACTTC. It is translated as CASSSDRGPRQQYF.

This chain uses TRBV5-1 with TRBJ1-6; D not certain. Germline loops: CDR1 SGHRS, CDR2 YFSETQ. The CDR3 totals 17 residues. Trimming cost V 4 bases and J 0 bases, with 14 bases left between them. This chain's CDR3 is CASSLPEASSYNSPLHF. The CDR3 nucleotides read TGCGCCAGCAGCCTCCCCGAGGCGAGCTCCTATAATTCACCCCTCCACTTT.

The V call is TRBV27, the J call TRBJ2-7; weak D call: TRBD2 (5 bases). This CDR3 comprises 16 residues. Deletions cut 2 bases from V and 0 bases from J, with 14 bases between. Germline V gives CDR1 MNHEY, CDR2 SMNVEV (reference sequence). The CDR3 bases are TGTGCCAGCAGTTTAACCGGTCGGAGGAGCTCCTACGAGCAGTACTTC. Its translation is CASSLTGRRSSYEQYF.

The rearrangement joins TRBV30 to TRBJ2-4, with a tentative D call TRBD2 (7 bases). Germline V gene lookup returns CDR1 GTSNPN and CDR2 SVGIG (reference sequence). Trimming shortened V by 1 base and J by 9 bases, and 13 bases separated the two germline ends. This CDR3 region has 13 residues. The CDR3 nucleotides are TGTGCCTGGAGTGCCCAAAGGGGGGGCATTCAGTACTTC. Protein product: CAWSAQRGGIQYF.

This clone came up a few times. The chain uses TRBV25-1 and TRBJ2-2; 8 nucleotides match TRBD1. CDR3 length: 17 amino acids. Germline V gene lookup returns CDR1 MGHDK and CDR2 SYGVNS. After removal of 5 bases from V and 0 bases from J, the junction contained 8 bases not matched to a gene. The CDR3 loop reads CASSTSPGQANTGELFF. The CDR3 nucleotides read TGTGCCAGCAGTACTTCTCCGGGACAGGCGAACACCGGGGAGCTGTTTTTT.

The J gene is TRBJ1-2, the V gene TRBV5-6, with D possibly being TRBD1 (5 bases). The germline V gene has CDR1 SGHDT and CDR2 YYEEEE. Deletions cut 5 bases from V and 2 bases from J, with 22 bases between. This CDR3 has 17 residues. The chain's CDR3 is CASRTPGRGGLNYGYTF. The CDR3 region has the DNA TGTGCCAGCAGAACCCCCGGGAGGGGAGGGTTGAACTATGGCTACACCTTC.

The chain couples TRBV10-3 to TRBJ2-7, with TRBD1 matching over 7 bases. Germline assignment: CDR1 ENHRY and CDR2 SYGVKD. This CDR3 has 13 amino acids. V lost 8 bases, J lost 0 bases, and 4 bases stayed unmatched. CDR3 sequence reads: CAICGQDSYEQYF. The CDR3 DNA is TGTGCCATCTGCGGACAGGACTCCTACGAGCAGTACTTC.

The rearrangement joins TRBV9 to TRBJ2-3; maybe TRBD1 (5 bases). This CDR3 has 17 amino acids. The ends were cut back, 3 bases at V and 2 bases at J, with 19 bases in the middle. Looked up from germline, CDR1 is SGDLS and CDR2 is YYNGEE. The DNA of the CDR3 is TGTGCCAGCAGCGACAACCCTGACAGATCTAACACAGATACGCAGTATTTT. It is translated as CASSDNPDRSNTDTQYF.

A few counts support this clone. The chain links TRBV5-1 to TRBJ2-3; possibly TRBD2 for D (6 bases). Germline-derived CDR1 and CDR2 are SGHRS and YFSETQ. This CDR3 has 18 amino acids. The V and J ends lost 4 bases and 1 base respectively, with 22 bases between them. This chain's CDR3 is CASSPNLGSGGGTDTQYF. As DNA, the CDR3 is TGCGCCAGCAGCCCAAACCTCGGGTCCGGCGGGGGCACAGATACGCAGTATTTT. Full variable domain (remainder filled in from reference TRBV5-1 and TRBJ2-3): KAGVTQTPRYLIKTRGQQVTLSCSPISGHRSVSWYQQTPGQGLQFLFEYFSETQRNKGNFPGRFSGRQFSNSRSEMNVSTLELGDSALYLCASSPNLGSGGGTDTQYFGPGTRLTVL.

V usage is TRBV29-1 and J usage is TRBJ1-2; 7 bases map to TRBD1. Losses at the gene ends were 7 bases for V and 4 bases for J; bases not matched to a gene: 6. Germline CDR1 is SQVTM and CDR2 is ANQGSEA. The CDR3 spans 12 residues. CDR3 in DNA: TGCAGCGGATCGACAGGGCTCTATGGCTACACCTTC. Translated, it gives CSGSTGLYGYTF.

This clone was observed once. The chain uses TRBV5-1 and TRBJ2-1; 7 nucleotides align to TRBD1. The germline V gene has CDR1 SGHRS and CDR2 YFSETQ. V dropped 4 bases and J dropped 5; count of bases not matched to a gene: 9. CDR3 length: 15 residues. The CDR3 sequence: CASSPRTGLHNEQFF. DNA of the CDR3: TGCGCCAGCAGCCCGAGGACAGGACTTCACAATGAGCAGTTCTTC.

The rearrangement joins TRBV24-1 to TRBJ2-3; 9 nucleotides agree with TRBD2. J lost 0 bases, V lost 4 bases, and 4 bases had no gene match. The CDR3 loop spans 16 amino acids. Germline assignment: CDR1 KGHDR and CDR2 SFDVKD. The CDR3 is CATSDPAGGSTDTQYF. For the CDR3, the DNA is TGTGCCACCAGTGACCCAGCGGGGGGCAGCACAGATACGCAGTATTTT.

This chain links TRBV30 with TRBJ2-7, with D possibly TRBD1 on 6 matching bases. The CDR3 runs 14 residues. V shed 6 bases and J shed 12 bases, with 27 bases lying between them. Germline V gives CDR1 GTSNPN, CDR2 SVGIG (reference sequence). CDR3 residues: CACEIQGSPLGPYF. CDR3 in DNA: TGTGCCTGTGAAATACAGGGATCCCCACTAGGTCCGTACTTC.